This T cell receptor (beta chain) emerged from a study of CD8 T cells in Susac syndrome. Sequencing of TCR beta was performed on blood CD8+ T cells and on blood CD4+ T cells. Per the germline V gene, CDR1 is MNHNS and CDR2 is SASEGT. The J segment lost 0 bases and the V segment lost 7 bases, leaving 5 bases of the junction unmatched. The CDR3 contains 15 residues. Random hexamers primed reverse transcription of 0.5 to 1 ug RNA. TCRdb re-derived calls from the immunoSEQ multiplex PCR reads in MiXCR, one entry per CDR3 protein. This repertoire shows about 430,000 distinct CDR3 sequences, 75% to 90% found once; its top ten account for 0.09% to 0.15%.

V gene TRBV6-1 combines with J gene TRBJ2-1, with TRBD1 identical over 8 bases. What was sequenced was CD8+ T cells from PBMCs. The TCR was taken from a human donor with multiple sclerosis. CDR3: CASTGQESSYNEQFF. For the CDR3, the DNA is TGTGCCAGCACGGGACAGGAAAGCTCCTACAATGAGCAGTTCTTC.